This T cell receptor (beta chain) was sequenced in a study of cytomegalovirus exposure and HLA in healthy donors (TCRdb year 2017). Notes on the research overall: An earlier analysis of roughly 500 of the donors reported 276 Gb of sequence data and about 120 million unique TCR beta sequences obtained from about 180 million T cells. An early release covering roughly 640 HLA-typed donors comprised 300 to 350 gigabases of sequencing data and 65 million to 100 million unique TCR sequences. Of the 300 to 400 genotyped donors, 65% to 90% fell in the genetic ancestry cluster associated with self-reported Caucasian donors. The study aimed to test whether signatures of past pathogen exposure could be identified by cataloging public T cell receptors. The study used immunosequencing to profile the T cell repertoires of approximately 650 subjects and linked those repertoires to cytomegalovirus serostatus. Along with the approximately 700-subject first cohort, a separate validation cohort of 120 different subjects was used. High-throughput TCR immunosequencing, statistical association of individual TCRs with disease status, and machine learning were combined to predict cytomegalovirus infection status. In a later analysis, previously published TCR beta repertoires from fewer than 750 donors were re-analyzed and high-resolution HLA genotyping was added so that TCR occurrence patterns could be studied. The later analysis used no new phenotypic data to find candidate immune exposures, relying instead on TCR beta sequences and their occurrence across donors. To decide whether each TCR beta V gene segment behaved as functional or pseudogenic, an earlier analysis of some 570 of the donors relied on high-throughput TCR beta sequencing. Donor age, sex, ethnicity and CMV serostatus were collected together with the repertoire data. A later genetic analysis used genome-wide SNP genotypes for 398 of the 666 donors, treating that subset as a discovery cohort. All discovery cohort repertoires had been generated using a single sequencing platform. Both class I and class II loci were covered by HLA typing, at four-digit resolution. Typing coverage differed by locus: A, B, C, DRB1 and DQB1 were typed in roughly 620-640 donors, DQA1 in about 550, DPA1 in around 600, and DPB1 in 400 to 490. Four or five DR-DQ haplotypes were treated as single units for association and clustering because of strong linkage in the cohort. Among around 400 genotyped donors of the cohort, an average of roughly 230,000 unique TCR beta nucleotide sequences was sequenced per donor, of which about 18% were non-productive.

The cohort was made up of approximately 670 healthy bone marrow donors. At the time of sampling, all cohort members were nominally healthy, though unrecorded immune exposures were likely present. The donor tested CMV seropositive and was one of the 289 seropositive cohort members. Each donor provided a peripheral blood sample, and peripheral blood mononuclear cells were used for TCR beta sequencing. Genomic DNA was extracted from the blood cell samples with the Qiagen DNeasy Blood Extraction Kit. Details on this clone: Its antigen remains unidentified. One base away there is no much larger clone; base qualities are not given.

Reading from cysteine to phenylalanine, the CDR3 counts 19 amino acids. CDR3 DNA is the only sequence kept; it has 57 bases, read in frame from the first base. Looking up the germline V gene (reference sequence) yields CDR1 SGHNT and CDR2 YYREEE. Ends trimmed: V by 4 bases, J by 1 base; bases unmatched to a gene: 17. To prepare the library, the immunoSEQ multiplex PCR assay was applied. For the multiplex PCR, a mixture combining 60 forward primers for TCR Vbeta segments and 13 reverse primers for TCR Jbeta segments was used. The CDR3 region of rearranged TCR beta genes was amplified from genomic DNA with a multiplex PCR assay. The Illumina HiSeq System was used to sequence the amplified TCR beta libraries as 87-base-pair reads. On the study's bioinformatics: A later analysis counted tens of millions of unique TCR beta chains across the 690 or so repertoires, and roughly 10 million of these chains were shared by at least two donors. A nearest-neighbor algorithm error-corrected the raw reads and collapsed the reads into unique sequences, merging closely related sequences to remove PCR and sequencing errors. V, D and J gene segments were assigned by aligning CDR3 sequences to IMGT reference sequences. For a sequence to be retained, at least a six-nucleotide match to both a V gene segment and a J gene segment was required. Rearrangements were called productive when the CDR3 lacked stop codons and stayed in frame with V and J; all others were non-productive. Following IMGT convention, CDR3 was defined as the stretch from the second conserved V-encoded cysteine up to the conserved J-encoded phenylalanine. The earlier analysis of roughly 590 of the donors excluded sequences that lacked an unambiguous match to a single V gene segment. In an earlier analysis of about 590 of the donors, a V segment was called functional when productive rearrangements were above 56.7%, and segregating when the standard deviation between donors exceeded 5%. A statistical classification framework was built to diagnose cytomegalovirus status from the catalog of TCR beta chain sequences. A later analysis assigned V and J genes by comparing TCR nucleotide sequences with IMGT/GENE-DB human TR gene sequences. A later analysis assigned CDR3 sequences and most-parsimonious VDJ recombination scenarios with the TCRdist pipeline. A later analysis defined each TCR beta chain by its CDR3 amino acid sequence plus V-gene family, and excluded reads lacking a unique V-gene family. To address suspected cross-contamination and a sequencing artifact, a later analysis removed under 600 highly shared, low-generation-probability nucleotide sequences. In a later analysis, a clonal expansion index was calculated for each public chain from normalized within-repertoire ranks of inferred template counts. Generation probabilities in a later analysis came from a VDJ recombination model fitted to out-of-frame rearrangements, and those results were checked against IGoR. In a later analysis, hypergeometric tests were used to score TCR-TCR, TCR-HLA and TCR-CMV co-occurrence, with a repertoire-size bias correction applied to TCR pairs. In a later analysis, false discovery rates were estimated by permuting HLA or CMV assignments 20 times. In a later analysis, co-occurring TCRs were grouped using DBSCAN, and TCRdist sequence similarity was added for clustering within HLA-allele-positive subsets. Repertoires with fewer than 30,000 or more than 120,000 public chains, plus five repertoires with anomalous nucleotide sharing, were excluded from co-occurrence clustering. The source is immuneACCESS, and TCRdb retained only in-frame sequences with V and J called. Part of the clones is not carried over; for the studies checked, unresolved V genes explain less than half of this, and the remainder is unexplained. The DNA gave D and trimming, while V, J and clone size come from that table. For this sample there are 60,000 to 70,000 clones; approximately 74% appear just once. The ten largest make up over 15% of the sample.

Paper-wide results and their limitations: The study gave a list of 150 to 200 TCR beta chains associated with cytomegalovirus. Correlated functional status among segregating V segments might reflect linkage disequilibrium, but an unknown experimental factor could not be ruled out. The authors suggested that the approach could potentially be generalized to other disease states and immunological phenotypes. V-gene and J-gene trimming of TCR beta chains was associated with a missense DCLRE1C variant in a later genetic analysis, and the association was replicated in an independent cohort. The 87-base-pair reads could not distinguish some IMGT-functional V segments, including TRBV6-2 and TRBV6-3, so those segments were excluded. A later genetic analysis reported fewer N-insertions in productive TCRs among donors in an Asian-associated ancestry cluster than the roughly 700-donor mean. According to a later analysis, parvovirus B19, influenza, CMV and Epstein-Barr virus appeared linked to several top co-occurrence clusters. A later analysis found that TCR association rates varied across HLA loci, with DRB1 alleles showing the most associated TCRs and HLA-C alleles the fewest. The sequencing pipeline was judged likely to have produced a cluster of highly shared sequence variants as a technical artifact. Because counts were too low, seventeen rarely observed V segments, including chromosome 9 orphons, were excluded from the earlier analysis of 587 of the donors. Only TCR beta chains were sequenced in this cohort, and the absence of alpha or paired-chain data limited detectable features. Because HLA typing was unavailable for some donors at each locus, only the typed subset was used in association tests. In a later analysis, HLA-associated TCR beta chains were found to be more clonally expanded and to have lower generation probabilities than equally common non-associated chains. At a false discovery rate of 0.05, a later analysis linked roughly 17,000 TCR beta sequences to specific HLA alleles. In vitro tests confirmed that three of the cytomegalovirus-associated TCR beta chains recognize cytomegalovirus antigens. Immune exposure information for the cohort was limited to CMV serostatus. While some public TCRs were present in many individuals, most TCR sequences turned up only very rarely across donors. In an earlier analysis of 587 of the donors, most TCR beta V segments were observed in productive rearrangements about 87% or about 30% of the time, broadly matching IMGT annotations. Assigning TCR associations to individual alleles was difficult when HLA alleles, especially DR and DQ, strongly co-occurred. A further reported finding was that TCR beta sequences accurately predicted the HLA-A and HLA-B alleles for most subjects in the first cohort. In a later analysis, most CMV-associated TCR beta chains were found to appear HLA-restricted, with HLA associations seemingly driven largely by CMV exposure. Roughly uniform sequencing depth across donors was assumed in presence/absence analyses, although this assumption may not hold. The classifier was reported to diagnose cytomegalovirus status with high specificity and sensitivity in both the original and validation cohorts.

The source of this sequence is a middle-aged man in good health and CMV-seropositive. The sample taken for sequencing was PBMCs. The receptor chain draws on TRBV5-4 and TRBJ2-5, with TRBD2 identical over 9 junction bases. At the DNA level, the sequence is TGTGCCAGCAGCCGGCCGACTAGCGGCAACGAATACCCCCAAGAGACCCAGTACTTC. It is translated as CASSRPTSGNEYPQETQYF.